Sequencing of this TCR beta chain was carried out in a study of OX40 agonist ivuxolimab in advanced cancers. About the full investigation: Ivuxolimab, which targeted the costimulatory receptor OX40 (CD134), was an agonistic, fully human IgG2 monoclonal antibody. Intravenous ivuxolimab was administered to patients every 2 weeks at six dose levels: 0.01, 0.1, 0.3, 1.5, 3 and 10 mg/kg. Of the approximately 50 dose-escalation patients, hepatocellular carcinoma was present in about 20, melanoma in approximately 15, renal cell carcinoma in 9 and head and neck cancer in 9. In the dose-escalation cohort, more than 75% of patients were male, and the mean age was approximately 60 years, with a range of roughly 20 to 79. Prior anti-PD-1, anti-PD-L1 or anti-CTLA-4 therapy was permitted, and approximately 40% of dose-escalation patients had received checkpoint inhibitors. Partial responses were achieved by three dose-escalation patients, of whom one had hepatocellular carcinoma and two had cutaneous melanoma. Peripheral TCRbeta sequencing aimed to test whether ivuxolimab altered TCR sequence diversity and caused clonal T-cell expansion. The paper describes the monotherapy dose-escalation part (N of about 55 patients) of the phase I trial of ivuxolimab.

Study-wide findings and limitations: Low levels of normalized T-cell clonal expansion were also seen in some patients who did not respond. Clonal expansion of both CD4+ and CD8+ blood T cells was observed from baseline to week 6 at doses 0.1 to 3.0 mg/kg. In the 0.1-3.0 mg/kg groups, partial responders had among the lowest normalized peripheral clonal expansion, particularly in CD8+ T cells. After ivuxolimab, expanded clones were on average more numerous among CD8+ T cells than among CD4+ T cells. Which antigens the clonally expanded peripheral T cells were specific for was not determined.

Genomic DNA was extracted from sorted cells for sequencing of the TCRbeta CDR3 region. The immunoSEQ Assay was used for sequencing of TCRbeta CDR3 regions. TCRdb took over this immuneACCESS table, retaining in-frame rearrangements with V and J assigned. Such tables are incomplete; in checked studies, under half of the missing clones stem from an unresolved V gene, and the remainder is unexplained. A total of some 62,000 clones appear in this sample, around four fifths of them only once. Together, the top ten hold approximately 4% of the sample. The germline ends are 6 bases apart after V is trimmed by 2 bases and J by 6 bases. From the cysteine through the phenylalanine, the CDR3 covers 12 amino acids. This entry keeps only the CDR3 DNA: 36 bases, framed from base 1. In the germline V gene (reference sequence), CDR1 corresponds to LNHDA and CDR2 to SQIVND. Concerning this clone itself: Its antigen remains unidentified. Base qualities are not provided; no much larger clone lies one nucleotide away.

The trial excluded patients who had a history of autoimmune disease or were on systemic immunosuppression. Peripheral blood for TCR sequencing was drawn from every dose cohort at baseline, at cycle 4 day 1 and at cycle 7 day 1. The samples were drawn from a first-in-human, open-label, multicenter phase I dose-escalation trial of ivuxolimab. Adults with locally advanced or metastatic head and neck squamous cell, hepatocellular, melanoma or renal cell carcinoma were enrolled in the trial. CD4+ and CD8+ T cells were sorted separately from peripheral blood before TCR sequencing. Sequenced material: CD4+ or CD8+ T cells sorted from blood, taken in a trial of the OX40 agonist ivuxolimab. The sequence joins TRBV19 to TRBJ2-3, with no D gene named confidently. This TCR derives from an adult with an advanced solid tumor such as melanoma, head and neck, liver or kidney cancer. The DNA sequence is as follows: TGTGCCAGTAGTATAAGTGTGGATACGCAGTATTTT. Translated, it reads CASSISVDTQYF.